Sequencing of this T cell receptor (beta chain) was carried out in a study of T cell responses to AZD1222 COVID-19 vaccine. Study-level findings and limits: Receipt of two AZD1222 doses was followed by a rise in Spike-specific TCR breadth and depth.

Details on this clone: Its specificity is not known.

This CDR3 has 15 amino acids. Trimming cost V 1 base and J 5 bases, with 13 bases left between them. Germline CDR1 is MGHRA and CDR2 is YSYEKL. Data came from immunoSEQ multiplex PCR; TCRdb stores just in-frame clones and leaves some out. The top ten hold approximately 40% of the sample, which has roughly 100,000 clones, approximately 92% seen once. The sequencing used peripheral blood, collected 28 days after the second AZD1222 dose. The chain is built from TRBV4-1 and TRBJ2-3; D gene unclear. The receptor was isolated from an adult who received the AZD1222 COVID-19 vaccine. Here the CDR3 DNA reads TGCGCCAGCAGCCAAGGCGAACATTCAGGAGATACGCAGTATTTT. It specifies CASSQGEHSGDTQYF.